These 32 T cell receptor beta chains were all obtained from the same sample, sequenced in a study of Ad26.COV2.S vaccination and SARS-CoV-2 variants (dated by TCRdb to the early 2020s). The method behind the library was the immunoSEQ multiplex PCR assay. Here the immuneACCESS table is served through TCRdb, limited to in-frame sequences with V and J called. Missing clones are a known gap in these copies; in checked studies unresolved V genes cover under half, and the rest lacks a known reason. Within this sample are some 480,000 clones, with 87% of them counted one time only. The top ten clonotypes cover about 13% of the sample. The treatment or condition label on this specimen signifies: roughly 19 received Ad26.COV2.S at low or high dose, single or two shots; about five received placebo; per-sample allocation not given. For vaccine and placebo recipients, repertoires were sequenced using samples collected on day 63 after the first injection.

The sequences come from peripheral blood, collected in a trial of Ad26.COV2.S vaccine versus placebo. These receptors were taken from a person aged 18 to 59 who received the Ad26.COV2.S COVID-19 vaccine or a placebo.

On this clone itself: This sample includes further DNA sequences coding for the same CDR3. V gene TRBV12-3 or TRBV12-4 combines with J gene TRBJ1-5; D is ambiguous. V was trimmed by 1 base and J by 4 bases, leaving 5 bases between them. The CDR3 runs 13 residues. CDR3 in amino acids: CASSLGQNQPQHF. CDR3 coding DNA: TGTGCCAGCAGTTTAGGGCAGAATCAGCCCCAGCATTTT.

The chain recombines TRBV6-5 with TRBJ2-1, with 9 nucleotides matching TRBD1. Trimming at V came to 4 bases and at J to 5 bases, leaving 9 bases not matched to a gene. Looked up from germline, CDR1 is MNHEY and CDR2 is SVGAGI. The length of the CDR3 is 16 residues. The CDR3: CASSSNRGRKDNEQFF. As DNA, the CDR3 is TGTGCCAGCAGTTCGAACAGGGGGCGCAAGGACAATGAGCAGTTCTTC.

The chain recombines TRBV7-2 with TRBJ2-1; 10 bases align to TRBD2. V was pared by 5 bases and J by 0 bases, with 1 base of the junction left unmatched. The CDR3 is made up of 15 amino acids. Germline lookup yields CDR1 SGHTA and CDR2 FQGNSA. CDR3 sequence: CASSPSGSSYNEQFF. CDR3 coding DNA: TGTGCCAGCAGCCCTAGCGGGAGCTCCTACAATGAGCAGTTCTTC. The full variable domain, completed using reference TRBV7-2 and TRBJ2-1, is GAGVSQSPSNKVTEKGKDVELRCDPISGHTALYWYRQSLGQGLEFLIYFQGNSAPDKSGLPSDRFSAERTGGSVSTLTIQRTQQEDSAVYLCASSPSGSSYNEQFFGPGTRLTVL.

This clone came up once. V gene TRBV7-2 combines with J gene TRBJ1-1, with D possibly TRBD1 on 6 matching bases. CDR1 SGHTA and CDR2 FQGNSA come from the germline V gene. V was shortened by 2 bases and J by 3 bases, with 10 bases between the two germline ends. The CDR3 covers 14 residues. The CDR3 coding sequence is TGTGCCAGCAGCTTATACAGGGTAGACACTGAAGCTTTCTTT. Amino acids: CASSLYRVDTEAFF.

DNA for the CDR3: TGTGCCAGCAGCCAAGAATCCGGGACAGGGGCACACACAGATACGCAGTATTTT. Translating it yields CASSQESGTGAHTDTQYF. J is TRBJ2-3 and V is TRBV9; 10 bases fit TRBD1. The V segment lost 4 bases and the J segment 2 bases; nucleotides outside the gene matches: 13. Germline V gene data show CDR1 as SGDLS and CDR2 as YYNGEE. The CDR3 is 18 amino acids.

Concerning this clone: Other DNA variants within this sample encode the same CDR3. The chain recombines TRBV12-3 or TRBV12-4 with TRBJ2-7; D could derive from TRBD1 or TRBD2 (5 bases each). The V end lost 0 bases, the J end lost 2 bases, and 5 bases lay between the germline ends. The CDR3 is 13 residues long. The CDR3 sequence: CASSLAGAYEQYF. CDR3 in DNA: TGTGCCAGCAGTTTAGCGGGGGCCTACGAGCAGTACTTC.

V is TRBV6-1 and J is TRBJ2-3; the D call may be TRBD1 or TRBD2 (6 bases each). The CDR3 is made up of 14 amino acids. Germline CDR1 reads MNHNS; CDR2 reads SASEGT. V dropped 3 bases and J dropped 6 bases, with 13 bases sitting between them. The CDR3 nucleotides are TGTGCCAGCAGTGAGGTCGGGGGCAAGGATACGCAGTATTTT. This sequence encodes CASSEVGGKDTQYF.

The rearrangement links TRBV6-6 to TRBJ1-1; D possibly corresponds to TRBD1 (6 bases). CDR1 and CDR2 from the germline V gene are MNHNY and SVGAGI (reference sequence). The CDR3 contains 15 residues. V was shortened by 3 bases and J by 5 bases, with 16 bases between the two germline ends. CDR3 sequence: CASSYMQGLRTEAFF. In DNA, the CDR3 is TGTGCCAGCAGTTATATGCAGGGGCTTAGGACTGAAGCTTTCTTT.

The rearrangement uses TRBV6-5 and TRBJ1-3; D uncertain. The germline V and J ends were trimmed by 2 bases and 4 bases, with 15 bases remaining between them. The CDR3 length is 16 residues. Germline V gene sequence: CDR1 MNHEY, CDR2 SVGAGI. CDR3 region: CASSYETPAAGNTIYF. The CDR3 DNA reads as TGTGCCAGCAGTTACGAGACCCCGGCTGCCGGAAACACCATATATTTT.

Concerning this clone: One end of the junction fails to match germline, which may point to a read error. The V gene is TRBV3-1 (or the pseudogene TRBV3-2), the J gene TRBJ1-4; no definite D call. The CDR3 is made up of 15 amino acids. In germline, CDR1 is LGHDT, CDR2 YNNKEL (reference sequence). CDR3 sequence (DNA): TGTGCCAGCAGCCAAGGACCTTTGGTGGTAGGACGTCAACCCTTT. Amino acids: CASSQGPLVVGRQPF.

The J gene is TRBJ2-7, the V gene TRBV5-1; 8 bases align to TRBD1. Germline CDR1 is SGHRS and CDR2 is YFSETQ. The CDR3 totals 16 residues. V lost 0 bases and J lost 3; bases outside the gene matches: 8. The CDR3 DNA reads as TGCGCCAGCAGCTTGGTGGGGCAGGGGGCCGGCTACGAGCAGTACTTC. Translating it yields CASSLVGQGAGYEQYF.

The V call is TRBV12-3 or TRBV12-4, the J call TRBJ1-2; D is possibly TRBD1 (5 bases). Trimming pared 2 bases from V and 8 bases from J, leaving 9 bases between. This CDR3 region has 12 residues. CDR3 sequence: CASSLLGAGYTF. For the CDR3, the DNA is TGTGCCAGCAGTTTACTAGGGGCCGGCTACACCTTC.

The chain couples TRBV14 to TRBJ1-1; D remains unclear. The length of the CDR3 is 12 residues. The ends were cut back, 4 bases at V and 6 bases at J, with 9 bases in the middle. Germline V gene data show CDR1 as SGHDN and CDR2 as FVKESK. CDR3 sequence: CASSRRLSEAFF. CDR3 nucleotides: TGTGCCAGCAGCCGAAGGCTTTCTGAAGCTTTCTTT.

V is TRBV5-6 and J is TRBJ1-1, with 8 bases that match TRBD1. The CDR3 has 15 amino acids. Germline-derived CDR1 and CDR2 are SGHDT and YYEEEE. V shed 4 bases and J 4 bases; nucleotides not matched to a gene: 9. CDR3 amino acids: CASSPRTGRITEAFF. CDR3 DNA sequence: TGTGCCAGCAGCCCCCGGACAGGGCGTATCACTGAAGCTTTCTTT.

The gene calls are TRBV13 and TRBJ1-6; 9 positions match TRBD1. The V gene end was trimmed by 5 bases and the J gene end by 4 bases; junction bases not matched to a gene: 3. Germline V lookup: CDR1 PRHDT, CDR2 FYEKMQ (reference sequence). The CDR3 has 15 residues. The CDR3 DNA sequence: TGTGCCAGCAGCCCCGACAGGGGGTATAATTCACCCCTCCACTTT. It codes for CASSPDRGYNSPLHF.

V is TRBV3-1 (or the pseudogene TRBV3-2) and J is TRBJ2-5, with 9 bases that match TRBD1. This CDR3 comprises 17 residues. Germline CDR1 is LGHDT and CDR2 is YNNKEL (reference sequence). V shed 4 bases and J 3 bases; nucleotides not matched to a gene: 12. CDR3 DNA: TGTGCCAGCAGCCTCGGACAGGGGCAAAGGTTTAAAGAGACCCAGTACTTC. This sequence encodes CASSLGQGQRFKETQYF.

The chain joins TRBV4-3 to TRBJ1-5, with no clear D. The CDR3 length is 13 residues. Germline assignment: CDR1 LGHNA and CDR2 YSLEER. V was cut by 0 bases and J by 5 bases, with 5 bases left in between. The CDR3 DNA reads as TGCGCCAGCAGCCAAGATACATATCAGCCCCAGCATTTT. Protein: CASSQDTYQPQHF.

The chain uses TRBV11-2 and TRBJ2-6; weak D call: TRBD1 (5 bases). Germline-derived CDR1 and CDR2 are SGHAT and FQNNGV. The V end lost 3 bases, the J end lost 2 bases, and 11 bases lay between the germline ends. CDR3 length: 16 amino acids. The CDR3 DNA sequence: TGTGCCAGCAGCTTCCCCTCAGGGACTGGGGCCAACGTCCTGACTTTC. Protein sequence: CASSFPSGTGANVLTF.

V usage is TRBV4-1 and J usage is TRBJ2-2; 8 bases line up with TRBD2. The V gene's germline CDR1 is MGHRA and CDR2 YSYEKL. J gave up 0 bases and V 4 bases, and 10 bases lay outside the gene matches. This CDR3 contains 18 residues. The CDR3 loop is CASSRRGVAGPNTGELFF. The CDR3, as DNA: TGCGCCAGCAGCCGTCGTGGGGTAGCGGGGCCGAACACCGGGGAGCTGTTTTTT.

The CDR3 coding sequence is TGTGCCAGCAGCGTATTAGGCGCGAACACCGGGGAGCTGTTTTTT. Translated: CASSVLGANTGELFF. The J gene is TRBJ2-2, the V gene TRBV9; no firm D call. The CDR3 contains 15 residues. V was clipped by 1 base and J by 0 bases, with 7 bases between them. Germline loops: CDR1 SGDLS, CDR2 YYNGEE.

For the CDR3, the DNA is TGTGCCAGTATAGGGTATGGGGGAGGACAAGAGACCCAGTACTTC. It encodes CASIGYGGGQETQYF. V usage is TRBV19 and J usage is TRBJ2-5; a weak D match, TRBD2 (6 bases). CDR1 is LNHDA and CDR2 is SQIVND in the germline V gene (reference sequence). V was shortened by 7 bases and J by 2 bases, with 17 bases between the two germline ends. There are 15 residues in the CDR3.

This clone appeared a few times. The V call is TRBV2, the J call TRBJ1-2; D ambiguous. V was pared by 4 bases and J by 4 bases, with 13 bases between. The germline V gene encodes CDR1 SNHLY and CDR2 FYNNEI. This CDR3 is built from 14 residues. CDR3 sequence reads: CASSGLRSSYGYTF. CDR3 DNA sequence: TGTGCCAGCAGTGGATTAAGGAGCTCCTATGGCTACACCTTC. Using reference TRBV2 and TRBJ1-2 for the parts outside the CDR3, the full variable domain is EPEVTQTPSHQVTQMGQEVILRCVPISNHLYFYWYRQILGQKVEFLVSFYNNEISEKSEIFDDQFSVERPDGSNFTLKIRSTKLEDSAMYFCASSGLRSSYGYTFGSGTRLTVV.

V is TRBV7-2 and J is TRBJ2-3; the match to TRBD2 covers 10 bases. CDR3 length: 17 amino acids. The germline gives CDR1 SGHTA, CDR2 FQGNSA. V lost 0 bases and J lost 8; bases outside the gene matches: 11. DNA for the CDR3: TGTGCCAGCAGCTTAGCGTCTAGCGGGAGTTCTCAGGGTACGCAGTATTTT. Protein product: CASSLASSGSSQGTQYF.

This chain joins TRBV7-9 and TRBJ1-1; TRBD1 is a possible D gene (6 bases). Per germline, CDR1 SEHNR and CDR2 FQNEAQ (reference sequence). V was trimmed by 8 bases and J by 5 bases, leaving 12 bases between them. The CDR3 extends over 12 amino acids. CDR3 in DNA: TGTGCCAGCTGGGGGGCGAATACTGAAGCTTTCTTT. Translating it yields CASWGANTEAFF.

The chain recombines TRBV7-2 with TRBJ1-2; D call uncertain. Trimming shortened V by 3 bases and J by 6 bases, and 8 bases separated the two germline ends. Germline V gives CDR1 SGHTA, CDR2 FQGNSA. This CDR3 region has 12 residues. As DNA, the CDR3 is TGTGCCAGCAGCTTGAGGTTGGATGGCTACACCTTC. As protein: CASSLRLDGYTF.

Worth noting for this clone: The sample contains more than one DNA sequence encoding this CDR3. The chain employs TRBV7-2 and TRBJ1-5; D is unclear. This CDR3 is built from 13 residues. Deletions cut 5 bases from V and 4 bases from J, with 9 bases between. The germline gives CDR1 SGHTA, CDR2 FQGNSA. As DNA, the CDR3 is TGTGCCAGCAGCCCGGACTTTAATCAGCCCCAGCATTTT. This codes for CASSPDFNQPQHF.

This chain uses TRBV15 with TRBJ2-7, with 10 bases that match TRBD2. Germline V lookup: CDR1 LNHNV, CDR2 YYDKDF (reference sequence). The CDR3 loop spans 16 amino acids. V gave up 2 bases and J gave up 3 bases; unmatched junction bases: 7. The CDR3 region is CATSRFRTSGDYEQYF. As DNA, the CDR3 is TGTGCCACCAGCAGATTTAGGACTAGCGGAGACTACGAGCAGTACTTC.

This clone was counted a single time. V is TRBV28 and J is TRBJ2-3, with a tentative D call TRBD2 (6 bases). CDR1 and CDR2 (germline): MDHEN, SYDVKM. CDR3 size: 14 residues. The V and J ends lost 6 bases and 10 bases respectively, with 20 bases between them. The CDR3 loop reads CASSPVAGLPAQYF. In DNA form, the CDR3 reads TGTGCCAGCAGCCCGGTGGCAGGACTACCTGCGCAGTATTTT.

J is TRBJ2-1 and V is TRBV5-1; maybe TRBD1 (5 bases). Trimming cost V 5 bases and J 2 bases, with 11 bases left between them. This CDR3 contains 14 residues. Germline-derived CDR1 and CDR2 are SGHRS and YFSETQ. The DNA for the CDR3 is TGCGCCAGCAGGACGGACAACGCCTACAATGAGCAGTTCTTC. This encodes CASRTDNAYNEQFF.

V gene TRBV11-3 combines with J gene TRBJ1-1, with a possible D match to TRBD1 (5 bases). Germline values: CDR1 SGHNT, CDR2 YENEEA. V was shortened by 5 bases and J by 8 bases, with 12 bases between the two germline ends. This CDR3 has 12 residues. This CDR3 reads CASSTGRGEAFF. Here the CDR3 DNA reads TGTGCCAGCAGCACGGGCCGGGGGGAAGCTTTCTTT.

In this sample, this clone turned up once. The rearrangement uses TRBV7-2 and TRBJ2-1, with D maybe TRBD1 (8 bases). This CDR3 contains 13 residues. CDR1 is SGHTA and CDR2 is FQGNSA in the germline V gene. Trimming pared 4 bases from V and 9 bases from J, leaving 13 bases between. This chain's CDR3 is CASSYRGGSEQFF. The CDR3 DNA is TGTGCCAGCAGCTACAGGGGGGGGAGTGAGCAGTTCTTC.

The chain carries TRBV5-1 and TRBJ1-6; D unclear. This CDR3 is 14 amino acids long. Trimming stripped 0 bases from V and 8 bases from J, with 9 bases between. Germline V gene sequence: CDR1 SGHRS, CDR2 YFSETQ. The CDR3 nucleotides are TGCGCCAGCAGCTTGGGGGCTTTCGATTCACCCCTCCACTTT. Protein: CASSLGAFDSPLHF.